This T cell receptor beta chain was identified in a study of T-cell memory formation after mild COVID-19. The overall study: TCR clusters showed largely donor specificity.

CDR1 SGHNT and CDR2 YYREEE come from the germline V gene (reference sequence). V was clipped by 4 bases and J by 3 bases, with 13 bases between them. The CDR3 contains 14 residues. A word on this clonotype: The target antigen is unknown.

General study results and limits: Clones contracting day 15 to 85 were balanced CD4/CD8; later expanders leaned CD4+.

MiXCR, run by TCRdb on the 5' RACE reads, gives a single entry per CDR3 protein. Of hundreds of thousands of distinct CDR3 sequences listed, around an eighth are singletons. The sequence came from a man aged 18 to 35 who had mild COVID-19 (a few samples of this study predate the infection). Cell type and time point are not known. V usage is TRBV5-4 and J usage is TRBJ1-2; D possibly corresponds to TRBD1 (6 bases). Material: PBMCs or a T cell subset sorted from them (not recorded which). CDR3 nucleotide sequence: TGTGCCAGCAGCCCGATGGGGGCACACTATGGCTACACCTTC. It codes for CASSPMGAHYGYTF.